The clone carrying this T cell receptor (beta chain) came up a few times. Its target is not known. It was with unique molecular identifiers that the TCRbeta library was prepared. One entry per CDR3 protein, called by TCRdb with MiXCR from the PCR reads. The sample consists of fewer than 250,000 distinct CDR3 sequences, approximately 15% of them appearing once. The germline V and J ends were trimmed by 4 bases and 7 bases, with 17 bases remaining between them. CDR3 size: 14 residues. Germline CDR1 and CDR2: MNHEY and SVGEGT. The data were obtained in a study of T-cell reconstitution after alpha-beta-depleted transplantation in children. Study conclusions and caveats: Where alpha-beta T cells came from about two months after transplant was reportedly several hundred expanded graft clones. T-cell numbers and diversity, one year after transplant, stemmed largely from T cells that were newly produced.

The TCR originated in a male patient between 2 and 10 years old who had a stem cell transplant for acute lymphoblastic leukemia, so the T cells may come from the graft donor. The specimen was PBMCs, mostly from graft donor cells, collected 360 days after TCRalphabeta/CD19-depleted stem cell transplant. This rearrangement joins TRBV6-2 or TRBV6-3 to TRBJ2-7; TRBD1 or TRBD2 may be the D gene (5 bases each). The DNA for the CDR3 is TGTGCCAGCAGTTTCATCGGGACCCCCGAGGAGCAGTACTTC. Translation: CASSFIGTPEEQYF.